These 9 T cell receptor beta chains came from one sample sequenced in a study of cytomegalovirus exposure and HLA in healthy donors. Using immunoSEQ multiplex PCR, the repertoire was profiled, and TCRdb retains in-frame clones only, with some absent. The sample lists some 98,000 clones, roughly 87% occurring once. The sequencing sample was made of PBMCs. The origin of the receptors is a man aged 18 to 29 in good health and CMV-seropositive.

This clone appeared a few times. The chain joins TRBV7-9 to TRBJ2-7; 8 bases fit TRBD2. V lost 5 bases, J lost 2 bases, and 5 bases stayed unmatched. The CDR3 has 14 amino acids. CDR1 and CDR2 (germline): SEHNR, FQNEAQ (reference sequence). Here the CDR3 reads CASSLPGGTYEQYF. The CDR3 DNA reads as TGTGCCAGCAGCCTCCCGGGGGGGACCTACGAGCAGTACTTC.

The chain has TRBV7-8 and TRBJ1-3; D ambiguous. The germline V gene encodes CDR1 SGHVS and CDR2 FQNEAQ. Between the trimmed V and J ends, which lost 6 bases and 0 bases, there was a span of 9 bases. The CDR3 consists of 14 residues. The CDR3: CASSHGNSGNTIYF. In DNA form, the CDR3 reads TGTGCCAGCAGTCACGGGAACTCTGGAAACACCATATATTTT.

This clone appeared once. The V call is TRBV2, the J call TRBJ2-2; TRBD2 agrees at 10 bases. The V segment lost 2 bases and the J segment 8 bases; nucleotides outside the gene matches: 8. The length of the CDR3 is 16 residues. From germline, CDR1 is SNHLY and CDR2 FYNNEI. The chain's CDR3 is CASSELPAGGPGELFF. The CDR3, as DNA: TGTGCCAGCAGTGAACTTCCAGCGGGGGGGCCTGGGGAGCTGTTTTTT.

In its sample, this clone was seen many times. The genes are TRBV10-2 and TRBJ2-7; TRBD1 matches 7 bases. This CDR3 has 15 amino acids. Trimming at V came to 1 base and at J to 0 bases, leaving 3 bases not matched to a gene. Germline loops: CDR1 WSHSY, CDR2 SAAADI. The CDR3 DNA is TGCGCCAGCAGTGAGTGGAACAGGGGCTCCTACGAGCAGTACTTC. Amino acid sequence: CASSEWNRGSYEQYF.

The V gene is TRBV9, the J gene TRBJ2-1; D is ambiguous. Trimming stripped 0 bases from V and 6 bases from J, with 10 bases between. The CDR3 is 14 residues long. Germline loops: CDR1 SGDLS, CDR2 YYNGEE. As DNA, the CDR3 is TGTGCCAGCAGCGTAGGAGTCATCCCCAATGAGCAGTTCTTC. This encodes CASSVGVIPNEQFF.

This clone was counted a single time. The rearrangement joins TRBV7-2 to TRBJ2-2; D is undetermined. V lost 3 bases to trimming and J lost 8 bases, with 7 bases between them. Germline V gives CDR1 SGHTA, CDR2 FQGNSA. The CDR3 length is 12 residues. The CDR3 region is CASSFFLGELFF. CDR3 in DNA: TGTGCCAGCAGCTTCTTCCTGGGGGAGCTGTTTTTT. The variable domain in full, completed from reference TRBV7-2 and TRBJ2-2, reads GAGVSQSPSNKVTEKGKDVELRCDPISGHTALYWYRQSLGQGLEFLIYFQGNSAPDKSGLPSDRFSAERTGGSVSTLTIQRTQQEDSAVYLCASSFFLGELFFGEGSRLTVL.

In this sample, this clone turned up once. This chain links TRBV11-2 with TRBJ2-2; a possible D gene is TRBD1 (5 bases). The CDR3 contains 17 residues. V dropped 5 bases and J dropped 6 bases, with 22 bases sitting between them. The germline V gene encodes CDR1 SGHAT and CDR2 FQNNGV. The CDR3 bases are TGTGCCAGCAGCCGGGCGATGGGCAGGGTCTTATCCGGGGAGCTGTTTTTT. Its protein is CASSRAMGRVLSGELFF.

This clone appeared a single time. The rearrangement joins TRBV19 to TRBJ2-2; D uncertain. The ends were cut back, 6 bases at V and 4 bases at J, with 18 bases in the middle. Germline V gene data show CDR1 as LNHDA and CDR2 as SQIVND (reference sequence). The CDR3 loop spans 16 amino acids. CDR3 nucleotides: TGTGCCAGTAGATCTTCGTGGGCCGCCGGCACCGGGGAGCTGTTTTTT. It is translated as CASRSSWAAGTGELFF.

CDR3 DNA sequence: TGCAGCGTTGATGGTCAGGGGGCATACACTGAAGCTTTCTTT. Its translation: CSVDGQGAYTEAFF. The chain has TRBV29-1 and TRBJ1-1, with 8 bases identical to TRBD1. From germline, CDR1 is SQVTM and CDR2 ANQGSEA. This CDR3 spans 14 amino acids. Trimming cost V 3 bases and J 3 bases; bases outside gene matches: 6.